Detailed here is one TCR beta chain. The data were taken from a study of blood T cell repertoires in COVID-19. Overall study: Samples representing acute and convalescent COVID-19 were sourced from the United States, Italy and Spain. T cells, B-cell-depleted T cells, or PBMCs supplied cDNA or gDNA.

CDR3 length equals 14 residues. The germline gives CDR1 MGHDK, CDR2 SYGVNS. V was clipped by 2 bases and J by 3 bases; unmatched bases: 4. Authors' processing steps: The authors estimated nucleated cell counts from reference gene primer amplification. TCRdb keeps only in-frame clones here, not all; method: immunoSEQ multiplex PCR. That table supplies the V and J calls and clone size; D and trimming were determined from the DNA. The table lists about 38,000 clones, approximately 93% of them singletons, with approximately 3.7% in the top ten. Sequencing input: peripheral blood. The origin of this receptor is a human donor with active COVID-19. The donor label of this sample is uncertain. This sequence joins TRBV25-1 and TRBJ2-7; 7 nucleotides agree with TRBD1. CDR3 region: CASSEVRTGYEQYF. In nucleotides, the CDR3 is TGTGCCAGCAGTGAAGTCCGGACAGGCTACGAGCAGTACTTC.